This TCR beta chain was obtained from a study of T cell repertoires in cytomegalovirus infection. About the study: Both a matching HLA type and CMV infection were indicated by public TCR beta signatures.

Notes on the study in general: Clonotypes of TCR beta that were HLA-C-restricted and CMV-specific dominated the ex vivo response.

V lost 5 bases and J lost 4; bases outside the gene matches: 4. CDR3 size: 14 residues. Germline V CDR1 and CDR2: MNHEY, SVGEGT. Via MiXCR, TCRdb re-called the reads, giving one row per CDR3 protein. The data hold tens of thousands of distinct CDR3 sequences, with around 25% observed a single time. This clonotype was counted only a few times. Its specificity is unknown. The TCR originated in a human donor in good health (CMV status not recorded). Some clones in this sample may be carry-over from other donors' samples. The input for sequencing was CD8+ T cells from cultured PBMCs, taken from culture after CMV antigen stimulation. The V call is TRBV6-2 or TRBV6-3, the J call TRBJ1-4, with 7 nucleotides matching TRBD1. The CDR3 DNA is TGTGCCAGCAGTCCCGGGACAGTTAATGAAAAACTGTTTTTT. It codes for CASSPGTVNEKLFF.